Listed here is a single TCR beta chain. The data derive from a study of monozygotic twins with inflammatory bowel disease. The germline CDR1 and CDR2 sequences are MGHRA and YSYEKL. The CDR3 is 14 residues long. For every donor, one blood sample of approximately 2.5 ml was drawn. TCRdb re-called the 5' RACE reads; one entry per CDR3 protein, DNA not given. The sample holds some 190,000 distinct CDR3 sequences. V gene TRBV4-1 combines with J gene TRBJ1-5; with no DNA, the TCRdb D assignment of TRBD1 cannot be verified. Input material: blood. The clonotype comes from a human donor with ulcerative colitis or Crohn's disease, or a healthy co-twin of an affected twin (not recorded which). CDR3 amino acids: CASSLGQPNQPQHF.